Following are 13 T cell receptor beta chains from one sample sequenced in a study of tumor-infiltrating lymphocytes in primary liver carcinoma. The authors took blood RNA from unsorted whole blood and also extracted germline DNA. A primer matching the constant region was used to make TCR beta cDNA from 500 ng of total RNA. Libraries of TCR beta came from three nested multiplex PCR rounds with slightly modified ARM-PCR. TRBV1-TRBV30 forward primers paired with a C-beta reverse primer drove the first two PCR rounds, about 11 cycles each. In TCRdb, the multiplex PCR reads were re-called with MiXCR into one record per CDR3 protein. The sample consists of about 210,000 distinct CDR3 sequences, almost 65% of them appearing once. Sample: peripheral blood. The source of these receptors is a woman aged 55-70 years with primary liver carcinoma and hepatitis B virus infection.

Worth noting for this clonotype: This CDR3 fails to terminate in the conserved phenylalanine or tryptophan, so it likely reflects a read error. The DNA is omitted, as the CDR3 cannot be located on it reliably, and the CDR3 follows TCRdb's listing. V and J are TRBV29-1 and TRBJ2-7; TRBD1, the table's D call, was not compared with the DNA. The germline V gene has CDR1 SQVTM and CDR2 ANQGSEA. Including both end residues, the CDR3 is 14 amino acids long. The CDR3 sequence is CSVDPTGIGSGEYL.

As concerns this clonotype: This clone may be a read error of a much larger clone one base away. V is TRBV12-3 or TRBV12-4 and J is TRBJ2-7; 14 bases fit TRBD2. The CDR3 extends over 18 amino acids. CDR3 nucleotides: TGTGCCAACAGTACGGGGACTAGCGGGAGTCTCGCCAGATGGTGGCAGTACTTC. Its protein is CANSTGTSGSLARWWQYF.

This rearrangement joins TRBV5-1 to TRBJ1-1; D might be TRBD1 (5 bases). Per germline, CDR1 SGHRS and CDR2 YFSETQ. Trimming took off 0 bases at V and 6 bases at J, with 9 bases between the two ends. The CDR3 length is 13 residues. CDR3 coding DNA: TGCGCCAGCAGCTTGGAGCGAGGGGCTGAAGCTTTCTTT. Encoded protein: CASSLERGAEAFF.

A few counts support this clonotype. As DNA, the CDR3 is TGTGCCAGCAGTGAATGGCAGAGGAACACTGAAGCTTTCTTT. Translating gives CASSEWQRNTEAFF. V usage is TRBV2 and J usage is TRBJ1-1; D is ambiguous. The CDR3 contains 14 residues. V lost 2 bases to trimming and J lost 1 base, with 8 bases between them. Germline V lookup: CDR1 SNHLY, CDR2 FYNNEI. The full variable domain, in which reference TRBV2 and TRBJ1-1 provide the parts outside the CDR3, is EPEVTQTPSHQVTQMGQEVILRCVPISNHLYFYWYRQILGQKVEFLVSFYNNEISEKSEIFDDQFSVERPDGSNFTLKIRSTKLEDSAMYFCASSEWQRNTEAFFGQGTRLTVV.

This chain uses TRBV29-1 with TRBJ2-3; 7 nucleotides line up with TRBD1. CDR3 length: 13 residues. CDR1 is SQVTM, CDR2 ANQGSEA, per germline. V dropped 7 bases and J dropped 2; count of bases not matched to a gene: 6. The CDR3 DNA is TGCAGCGCTGAGGGGGCCCCCACAGATACGCAGTATTTT. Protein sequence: CSAEGAPTDTQYF.

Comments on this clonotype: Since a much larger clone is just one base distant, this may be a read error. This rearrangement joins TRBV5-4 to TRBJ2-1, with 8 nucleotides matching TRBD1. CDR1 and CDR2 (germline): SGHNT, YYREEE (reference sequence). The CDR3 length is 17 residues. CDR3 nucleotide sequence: TGTACCAGCAGCCCCGGGACAGGCCCCAGTTACTACAATGAGCAGTTCTTC. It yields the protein CTSSPGTGPSYYNEQFF.

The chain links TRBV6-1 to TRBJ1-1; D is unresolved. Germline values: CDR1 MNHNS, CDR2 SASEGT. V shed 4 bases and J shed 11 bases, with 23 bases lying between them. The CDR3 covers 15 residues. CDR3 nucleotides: TGTGCCAGCAGTGCCCCCGAGGGATTCCGCGATGGGGCTTTCTTT. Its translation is CASSAPEGFRDGAFF.

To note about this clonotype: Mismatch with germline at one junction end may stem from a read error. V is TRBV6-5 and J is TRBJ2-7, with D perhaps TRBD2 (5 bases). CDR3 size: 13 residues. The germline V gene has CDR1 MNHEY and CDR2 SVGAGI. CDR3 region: CASRLTGRYEQYF. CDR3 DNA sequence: TGTGCCAGCAGACTAACGGGAAGATACGAGCAGTATTTC.

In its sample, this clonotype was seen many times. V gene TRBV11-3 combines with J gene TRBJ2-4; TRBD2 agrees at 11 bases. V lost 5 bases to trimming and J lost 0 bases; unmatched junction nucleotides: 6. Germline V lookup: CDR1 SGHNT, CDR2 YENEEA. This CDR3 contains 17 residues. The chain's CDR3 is CASSRLAGQLAKNIQYF. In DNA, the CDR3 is TGTGCCAGCAGCCGACTAGCGGGGCAACTAGCCAAAAACATTCAGTACTTC. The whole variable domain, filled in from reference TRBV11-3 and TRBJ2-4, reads EAGVVQSPRYKIIEKKQPVAFWCNPISGHNTLYWYLQNLGQGPELLIRYENEEAVDDSQLPKDRFSAERLKGVDSTLKIQPAELGDSAVYLCASSRLAGQLAKNIQYFGAGTRLSVL.

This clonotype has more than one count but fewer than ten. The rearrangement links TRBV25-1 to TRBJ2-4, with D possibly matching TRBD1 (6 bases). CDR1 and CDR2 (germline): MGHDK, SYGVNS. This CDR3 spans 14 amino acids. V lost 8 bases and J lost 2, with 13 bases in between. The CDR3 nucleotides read TGTGCCAGCTCAAGAGGGGACACCAAAAACATTCAGTACTTC. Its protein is CASSRGDTKNIQYF.

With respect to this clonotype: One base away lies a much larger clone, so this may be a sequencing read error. The CDR3 sequence is CASILAGVETQYF. CDR3 coding DNA: TGTGCCAGCATTTTAGCGGGAGTGGAGACCCAGTACTTC. The J gene is TRBJ2-5, the V gene TRBV12-3 or TRBV12-4; 9 bases match TRBD2. CDR3 size: 13 residues.

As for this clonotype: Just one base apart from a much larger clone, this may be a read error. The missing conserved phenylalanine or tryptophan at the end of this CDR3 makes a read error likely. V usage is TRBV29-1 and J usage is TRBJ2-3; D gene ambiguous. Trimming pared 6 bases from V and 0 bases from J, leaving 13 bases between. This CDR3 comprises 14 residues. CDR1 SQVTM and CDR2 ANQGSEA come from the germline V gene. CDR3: CSVQIGTSTDTQYS. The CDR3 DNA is TGCAGCGTACAAATAGGAACTAGCACAGATACGCAGTATTCT.

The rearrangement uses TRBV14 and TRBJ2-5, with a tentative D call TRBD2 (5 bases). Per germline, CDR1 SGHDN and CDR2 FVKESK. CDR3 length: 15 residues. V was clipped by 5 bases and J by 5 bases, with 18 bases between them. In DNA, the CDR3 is TGTGCCAGCAGCAGGATCGGAGGATTCGGGGAGACCCAGTACTTC. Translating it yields CASSRIGGFGETQYF.